This T cell receptor beta chain appears in the sequencing data of a study of blood T cells in healthy people across ages. About this clonotype: Antigen unknown.

General study points: It was held that diversity estimates obtained from one million T cells represented underestimates. Expanded clonotype changes were possibly confounded by unknown donor CMV status.

With a J-beta primer mix and a sample-barcoded 5' primer, a second PCR ran about 7 to 12 cycles. MiXCR, applied by TCRdb to the 5' RACE reads, yields one record per CDR3 protein. The table has more than 800,000 distinct CDR3 sequences, around 43% seen once; the top ten hold approximately 17%. CDR1 and CDR2 from the germline V gene are MNHEY and SVGAGI. There are 13 residues in the CDR3. V was pared by 2 bases and J by 3 bases, with 5 bases between. Isolation recovered at least 6.5 million PBMCs from every sample. The sample comprised blood. This TCR was sampled from a woman aged 55-75 years in good health. V is TRBV6-5 and J is TRBJ1-5; D unresolved. The CDR3 here is CASSYGLNQPQHF. The CDR3 DNA reads as TGTGCCAGCAGTTACGGACTCAATCAGCCCCAGCATTTT.